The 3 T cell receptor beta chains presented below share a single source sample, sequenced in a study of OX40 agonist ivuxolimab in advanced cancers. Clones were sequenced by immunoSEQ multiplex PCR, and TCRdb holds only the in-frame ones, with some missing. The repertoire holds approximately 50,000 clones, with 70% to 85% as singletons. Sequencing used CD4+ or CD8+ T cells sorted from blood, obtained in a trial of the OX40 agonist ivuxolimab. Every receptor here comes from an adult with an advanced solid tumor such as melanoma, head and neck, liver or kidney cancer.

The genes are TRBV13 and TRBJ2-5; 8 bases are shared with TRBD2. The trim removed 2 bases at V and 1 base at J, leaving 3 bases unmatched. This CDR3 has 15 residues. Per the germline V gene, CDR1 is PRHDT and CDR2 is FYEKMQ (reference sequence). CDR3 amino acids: CASSLRSGGQETQYF. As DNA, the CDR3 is TGTGCCAGCAGCTTACGAAGCGGGGGCCAAGAGACCCAGTACTTC.

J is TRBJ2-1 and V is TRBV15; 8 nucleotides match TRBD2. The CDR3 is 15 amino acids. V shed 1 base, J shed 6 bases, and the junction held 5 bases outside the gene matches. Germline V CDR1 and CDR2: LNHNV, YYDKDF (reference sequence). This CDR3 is CATSRAQRGFNEQFF. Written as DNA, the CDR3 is TGTGCCACCAGCAGAGCCCAGCGGGGGTTCAATGAGCAGTTCTTC.

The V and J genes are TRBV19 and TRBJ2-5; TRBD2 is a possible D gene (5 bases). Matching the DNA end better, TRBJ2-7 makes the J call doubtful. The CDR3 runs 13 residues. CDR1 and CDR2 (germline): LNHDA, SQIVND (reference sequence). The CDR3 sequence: CASSISGSYEQYF. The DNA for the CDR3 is TGTGCCAGTAGTATATCGGGGTCCTACGAGCAGTACTTC.